This T cell receptor beta chain emerged from a study of blood T cell repertoires in COVID-19. In the study overall: PBMCs, B-cell-depleted T cells, or T cells were the source of the cDNA or gDNA that made up the material.

The germline CDR1 and CDR2 sequences are MNHEY and SVGAGI. Trimming shortened V by 7 bases and J by 5 bases, and 8 bases separated the two germline ends. The CDR3 contains 11 residues. Authors' processing steps: Estimation of nucleated cell counts was performed using reference gene primer amplification. TCRdb's table, derived via immunoSEQ multiplex PCR, lists solely in-frame clones and lacks some. V, J and clone size were drawn from that table, and D and trimming were deduced from the DNA. The sample shows 210,000 or so clones, about three quarters of them seen only once. This receptor was identified in an elderly woman with active or convalescent COVID-19. V gene TRBV6-5 combines with J gene TRBJ2-5; no clear D gene. Input material: peripheral blood. The CDR3 reads CASTYVETQYF. CDR3 nucleotide sequence: TGTGCCAGCACCTATGTGGAGACCCAGTACTTC.